This T cell receptor (beta chain) came from a study of blood T cell repertoires in COVID-19. Across the study: Sites across the United States, Italy and Spain contributed samples from acute and convalescent COVID-19. T cells, B-cell-depleted T cells, or PBMCs provided the cDNA or gDNA that served as material.

The authors' processing: Reference gene primer amplification gave nucleated cell count estimates. Clones were read by immunoSEQ multiplex PCR, and TCRdb kept only the in-frame ones, dropping some. That table furnishes V, J and clone size, whereas the DNA furnished D and trimming. The data show about 22,000 clones, with roughly nine tenths seen just once and approximately 25% held by the top ten. The sequencing input was peripheral blood. This TCR was sampled from a human donor with active COVID-19. The donor label of this sample is uncertain.

The CDR3 is CASGEGNNYGYTF. The CDR3 DNA reads TGTGCCAGCGGGGAGGGGAATAACTATGGCTACACCTTC. The chain combines TRBV2 with TRBJ1-2; possible D gene TRBD1, 5 bases. V was shortened by 8 bases and J by 1 base, with 11 bases between the two germline ends. CDR1 is SNHLY and CDR2 is FYNNEI in the germline V gene. The CDR3 length is 13 residues.